The rows below give T cell receptor beta chains drawn from one sample of a study of T cell responses to AZD1222 COVID-19 vaccine. The protocol was immunoSEQ multiplex PCR, while the TCRdb copy is restricted to in-frame clones and leaves out a portion. This sample has about 99,000 clones, with over 75% found just once. This specimen was peripheral blood, taken on day 0 of AZD1222 vaccination. Receptors were obtained from an adult in good health. Each CDR3 is given with its conserved first and last residue. The order of the fields is V gene, D gene, CDR3 protein. The D gene is left open where the match is weak.

V: TRBV3-1/TRBV3-2
D: TRBD2
CDR3: CASSQGGSNHEQFF

V: TRBV9
D: TRBD1
CDR3: CASSILTGAPNEKLFF

V: TRBV4-1
D: .
CDR3: CASSQDSPHGDYNEQFF

V: TRBV21-1
D: .
CDR3: CASSKGIPRECEGYTF

V: TRBV5-1
D: .
CDR3: CASSSVTGTSTDTQYF

V: TRBV18
D: .
CDR3: CASSRDTNTEAFF

V: TRBV5-1
D: TRBD2
CDR3: CASSSGLAGVGREQYF

V: TRBV7-8
D: .
CDR3: CASSLENGGGYTF

V: TRBV28
D: TRBD1
CDR3: CASRGEQGSNQPQHF

V: TRBV28
D: TRBD2
CDR3: CASSFGLAGGGEQYF

V: TRBV5-1
D: TRBD2
CDR3: CASSSSGTSGGKGYEQYF

V: TRBV4-1
D: .
CDR3: CASSQSLTDTQYF

V: TRBV11-3
D: TRBD2
CDR3: CASSLAGRAYEQYF

V: TRBV5-8
D: .
CDR3: CASSLGTGWDTEAFF

V: TRBV10-3
D: .
CDR3: CAISPSPPGMSANTIYF

V: TRBV28
D: TRBD1
CDR3: CASSSGGVSQPQHF

V: TRBV6-2/TRBV6-3
D: .
CDR3: CASSSNILGRDTEAFF

V: TRBV2
D: .
CDR3: CASSVDAVLGEFF

V: TRBV5-6
D: .
CDR3: CASSPLGKGDGNTIYF

V: TRBV6-5
D: .
CDR3: CASSYLPEGGNTEAFF

V: TRBV27
D: .
CDR3: CASSRRESRGSPLHF

V: TRBV7-8
D: .
CDR3: CASSLVPYSNQPQHF

V: TRBV5-1
D: TRBD2
CDR3: CASSLVHSKGLAGVETQYF

V: TRBV15
D: .
CDR3: CATSRDPFNNSPLHF

V: TRBV7-8
D: TRBD2
CDR3: CASSGLAGGFGGELFF

V: TRBV30
D: .
CDR3: CAWRRDWDTTSGNTIYF

V: TRBV28
D: .
CDR3: CASSVPGRLEQYF

V: TRBV3-1/TRBV3-2
D: .
CDR3: CASSQEGLGSFNEQFF

V: TRBV9
D: TRBD1
CDR3: CASSVSGTAQNSPLHF

V: TRBV28
D: TRBD1
CDR3: CASSLDRVRESSYNSPLHF

V: TRBV18
D: TRBD1
CDR3: CASSQLGQPSNQPQHF

V: TRBV7-8
D: TRBD2
CDR3: CASSLGVGLVNEQFF

V: TRBV7-3
D: .
CDR3: CASRDSSGASYNEQFF

V: TRBV6-2/TRBV6-3
D: TRBD2
CDR3: CASSLSGRGYNEQFF

V: TRBV12-3/TRBV12-4
D: .
CDR3: CASSPGQNTEAFF

V: TRBV28
D: TRBD1
CDR3: CASSLWGPGQGLYSNQPQHF